These 17 T cell receptor beta chains came from one sample sequenced in a study of blood T cells in healthy people across ages. Through a sample-barcoded 5' primer and a J-beta primer mix, a second PCR was run for roughly 7 to 12 cycles. TCRdb processed the 5' RACE reads anew with MiXCR; each CDR3 protein has one entry. This table holds 1.8 million or so distinct CDR3 sequences, around 42% found once. The sample was blood. The receptors come from a human donor in good health.

This chain uses TRBV7-6 with TRBJ2-7; 7 nucleotides align to TRBD1. Trimming took 1 base from V and 5 from J; bases not matched to a gene: 5. The germline V gene has CDR1 SGHVS and CDR2 FNYEAQ. The CDR3 is 14 residues long. The CDR3, as DNA: TGTGCCAGCAGCTTAGTCATACAGGGGCACGAGCAGTACTTC. It encodes CASSLVIQGHEQYF.

The rearrangement links TRBV5-1 to TRBJ2-3; 9 nucleotides match TRBD1. The V gene end was trimmed by 1 base and the J gene end by 4 bases; junction bases not matched to a gene: 10. This CDR3 spans 17 amino acids. Germline V gene lookup returns CDR1 SGHRS and CDR2 YFSETQ. CDR3 amino acids: CASSLLGSDRGADTQYF. DNA of the CDR3: TGCGCCAGCAGCTTGCTTGGTTCCGACAGGGGGGCAGATACGCAGTATTTT.

This clonotype was recorded a few times. The rearrangement links TRBV20-1 to TRBJ1-1; 8 nucleotides align to TRBD1. The CDR3 runs to 15 residues. The germline CDR1 and CDR2 sequences are DFQATT and SNEGSKA (reference sequence). V lost 1 base to trimming and J lost 1 base; unmatched junction nucleotides: 5. CDR3 amino acids: CSARGTGTGNTEAFF. The CDR3 DNA is TGCAGTGCTAGAGGCACCGGGACAGGGAACACTGAAGCTTTCTTT.

The chain joins TRBV7-9 to TRBJ1-2, with a possible D match to TRBD1 (5 bases). CDR3 length: 16 amino acids. The V end was cut by 0 bases, the J end by 3 bases, with 14 bases between. The germline gives CDR1 SEHNR, CDR2 FQNEAQ (reference sequence). The CDR3 reads CASSLARGILDYGYTF. CDR3 in DNA: TGTGCCAGCAGCTTAGCTCGGGGGATCTTGGACTATGGCTACACCTTC.

This clonotype was picked up one time. The V call is TRBV20-1, the J call TRBJ2-7; D call uncertain. The CDR3 is 15 residues long. CDR1 and CDR2 from the germline V gene are DFQATT and SNEGSKA (reference sequence). Trimming cost V 3 bases and J 6 bases, with 21 bases left between them. This CDR3 is CSASGPTASIPEQYF. The CDR3 nucleotides are TGCAGTGCTAGTGGGCCCACAGCCTCCATCCCCGAGCAGTACTTC.

This chain joins TRBV5-1 and TRBJ2-7, with TRBD2 identical over 7 bases. The CDR3 is made up of 15 amino acids. Germline values: CDR1 SGHRS, CDR2 YFSETQ. V gave up 4 bases and J gave up 3 bases; unmatched junction bases: 10. CDR3 amino acids: CASSPLAGVGYEQYF. In nucleotides, the CDR3 is TGCGCCAGCAGCCCGCTCGCGGGGGTTGGCTACGAGCAGTACTTC. Combining the CDR3 with reference TRBV5-1 and TRBJ2-7 gives the whole variable domain KAGVTQTPRYLIKTRGQQVTLSCSPISGHRSVSWYQQTPGQGLQFLFEYFSETQRNKGNFPGRFSGRQFSNSRSEMNVSTLELGDSALYLCASSPLAGVGYEQYFGPGTRLTVT.

The chain recombines TRBV6-5 with TRBJ2-1; unclear D gene. The CDR3 spans 15 residues. Deletions cut 0 bases from V and 3 bases from J, with 9 bases between. Germline values: CDR1 MNHEY, CDR2 SVGAGI. This chain's CDR3 is CASSYSGPGYNEQFF. In nucleotides, the CDR3 is TGTGCCAGCAGTTACTCGGGCCCGGGCTACAATGAGCAGTTCTTC.

The rearrangement uses TRBV5-6 and TRBJ2-5, with D tentatively TRBD1 (6 bases). This CDR3 has 14 amino acids. Germline V gene data show CDR1 as SGHDT and CDR2 as YYEEEE. Trimming took 1 base from V and 6 from J, leaving 13 bases between them. In nucleotides, the CDR3 is TGTGCCAGCAGCTTGTACAGGGAATTACAGACCCAGTACTTC. Its translation is CASSLYRELQTQYF.

The V gene is TRBV27, the J gene TRBJ1-4; 7 bases line up with TRBD1. V was clipped by 6 bases and J by 6 bases; unmatched bases: 19. The CDR3 runs 18 residues. Germline CDR1 and CDR2: MNHEY and SMNVEV (reference sequence). The CDR3 DNA sequence: TGTGCCAGCAGCCTAAGACCGGGACAGCCATCGTGGGATGAAAAACTGTTTTTT. As protein: CASSLRPGQPSWDEKLFF.

This clonotype has only a few counts. The chain links TRBV28 to TRBJ2-1; D unresolved. The DNA end is more similar to TRBJ2-7, so the J call may be wrong. Germline CDR1 is MDHEN and CDR2 is SYDVKM. This CDR3 comprises 14 residues. In nucleotides, the CDR3 is TGTGCCAGCAGTTATCTGGGCTCCTACAATGAGCAGTACTTC. Its translation is CASSYLGSYNEQYF.

This clonotype was counted only a few times. The genes are TRBV7-2 and TRBJ2-7; D is ambiguous. The CDR3 is 13 residues long. Germline V CDR1 and CDR2: SGHTA, FQGNSA. V was pared by 5 bases and J by 2 bases, with 10 bases between. CDR3 amino acids: CASSLLTTYEQYF. In DNA, the CDR3 is TGTGCCAGCAGCCTTTTAACCACCTACGAGCAGTACTTC.

This clonotype was observed a few times. This chain links TRBV10-3 with TRBJ2-5; a weak D match, TRBD1 (6 bases). The germline gives CDR1 ENHRY, CDR2 SYGVKD. Trimming stripped 4 bases from V and 2 bases from J, with 11 bases between. The CDR3 runs 14 residues. The CDR3 DNA is TGTGCCATCAGTGGCCGGACAGATCAAGAGACCCAGTACTTC. Translation gives CAISGRTDQETQYF.

This clonotype was seen a handful of times. V is TRBV10-3 and J is TRBJ2-5, with TRBD2 as a possible D gene (6 bases). Germline CDR1 and CDR2: ENHRY and SYGVKD. V was shortened by 7 bases and J by 7 bases, with 19 bases between the two germline ends. The CDR3 sequence is 14 residues long. DNA of the CDR3: TGTGCCATCAACGGAGGGACCGAGAGGGGGACCCAGTACTTC. This gives the protein CAINGGTERGTQYF.

Turning to this clonotype: The germline gene is not matched at one end of the junction; a read error may be the cause. The V gene is TRBV9, the J gene TRBJ2-4, with D maybe TRBD2 (5 bases). The assigned J gene may be wrong: the sequence end matches TRBJ2-5 better. The CDR3 is 14 residues long. Per germline, CDR1 SGDLS and CDR2 YYNGEE. In DNA form, the CDR3 reads TGTGCCAGTAGCGTAGATAGTCAGCTAGAGACCCAGTACTTC. This encodes CASSVDSQLETQYF.

The genes are TRBV29-1 and TRBJ1-1, with D perhaps matching TRBD1 (5 bases). V was trimmed by 6 bases and J by 5 bases, leaving 19 bases between them. This CDR3 region has 14 residues. Germline assignment: CDR1 SQVTM and CDR2 ANQGSEA. The CDR3 bases are TGCAGCGTCTGGGGCCCGCGATCGGGGACTGAAGCTTTCTTT. As protein: CSVWGPRSGTEAFF.

The J gene is TRBJ2-5, the V gene TRBV20-1; D could derive from TRBD1 or TRBD2 (6 bases each). Per germline, CDR1 DFQATT and CDR2 SNEGSKA (reference sequence). This CDR3 is built from 14 residues. V gave up 5 bases and J gave up 7 bases, with 20 bases separating them. For the CDR3, the DNA is TGCAGTGCTCCCGAGGGGGACTCCGAATGGACCCAGTACTTC. Amino acid sequence: CSAPEGDSEWTQYF.

This rearrangement joins TRBV4-3 to TRBJ1-3; D is possibly TRBD1 (5 bases). V was cut by 2 bases and J by 3 bases, with 11 bases left in between. The CDR3 is made up of 15 amino acids. The germline V gene encodes CDR1 LGHNA and CDR2 YSLEER. CDR3 amino acids: CASSQYPGFGNTIYF. CDR3 coding DNA: TGCGCCAGCAGCCAATATCCAGGGTTTGGAAACACCATATATTTT.